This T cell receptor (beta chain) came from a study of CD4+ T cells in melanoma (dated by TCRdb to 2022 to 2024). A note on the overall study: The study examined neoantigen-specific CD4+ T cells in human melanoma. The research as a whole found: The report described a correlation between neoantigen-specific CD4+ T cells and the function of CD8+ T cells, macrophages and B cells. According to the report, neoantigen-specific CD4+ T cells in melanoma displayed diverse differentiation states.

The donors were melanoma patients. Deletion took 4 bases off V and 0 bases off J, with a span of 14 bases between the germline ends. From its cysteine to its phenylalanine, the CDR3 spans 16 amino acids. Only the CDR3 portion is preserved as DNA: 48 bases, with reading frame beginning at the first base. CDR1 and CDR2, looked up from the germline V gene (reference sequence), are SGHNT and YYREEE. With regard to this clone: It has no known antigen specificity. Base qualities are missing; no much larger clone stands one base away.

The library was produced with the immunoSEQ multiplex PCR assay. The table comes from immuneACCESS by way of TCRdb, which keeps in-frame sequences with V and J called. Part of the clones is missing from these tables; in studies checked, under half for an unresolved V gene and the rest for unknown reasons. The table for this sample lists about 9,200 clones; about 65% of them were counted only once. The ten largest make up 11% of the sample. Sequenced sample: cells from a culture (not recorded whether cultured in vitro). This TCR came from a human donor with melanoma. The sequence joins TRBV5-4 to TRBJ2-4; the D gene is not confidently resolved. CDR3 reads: CASSKSGTKAKNIQYF. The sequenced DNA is TGTGCCAGCAGCAAGTCCGGAACTAAAGCCAAAAACATTCAGTACTTC.